The T cell receptor (beta chain) described here comes from a study of human T cells and chemical hapten exposure. Before extraction, the whole blood was not fractionated, and total RNA was taken from it. Trimming pared 6 bases from V and 4 bases from J, leaving 12 bases between. The CDR3 length is 12 residues. Per germline, CDR1 DFQATT and CDR2 SNEGSKA (reference sequence). TCRdb re-derived calls from the 5' RACE reads in MiXCR, one entry per CDR3 protein. The sample consists of 110,000 or so distinct CDR3 sequences, roughly 19% of them appearing once. The sequence was obtained from a human donor in good health. The J gene is TRBJ1-2, the V gene TRBV20-1; D remains ambiguous. CDR3 region: CSAEKGGYGYTF. The CDR3 DNA follows: TGCAGTGCGGAAAAAGGAGGCTATGGCTACACCTTC.